This T cell receptor beta chain derives from a study of blood T cell repertoires in COVID-19. Overall study: Acute and convalescent COVID-19 specimens originated in the United States, Italy and Spain. PBMCs, B-cell-depleted T cells, or T cells provided the cDNA or gDNA that made up the material.

This CDR3 spans 17 amino acids. Per germline, CDR1 LNHDA and CDR2 SQIVND (reference sequence). The ends lost 7 bases at V and 2 bases at J; junction bases unmatched: 13. This clone was seen only once. Original processing notes: Amplification of reference gene primers provided the estimated nucleated cell counts. Data came from immunoSEQ multiplex PCR; TCRdb stores just in-frame clones and leaves some out. D and trimming come from the DNA, and the V and J calls and clone size come from that table. The sample has approximately 140,000 clones, about 89% seen once. Material: peripheral blood. The V call is TRBV19, the J call TRBJ1-5; 8 bases map to TRBD1. This clonotype originated in a man aged 50 to 60 with active or convalescent COVID-19. The CDR3 spells CASNPGQGQIGNQPQHF. The CDR3 DNA reads as TGTGCCAGTAACCCCGGACAGGGACAAATAGGCAATCAGCCCCAGCATTTT.